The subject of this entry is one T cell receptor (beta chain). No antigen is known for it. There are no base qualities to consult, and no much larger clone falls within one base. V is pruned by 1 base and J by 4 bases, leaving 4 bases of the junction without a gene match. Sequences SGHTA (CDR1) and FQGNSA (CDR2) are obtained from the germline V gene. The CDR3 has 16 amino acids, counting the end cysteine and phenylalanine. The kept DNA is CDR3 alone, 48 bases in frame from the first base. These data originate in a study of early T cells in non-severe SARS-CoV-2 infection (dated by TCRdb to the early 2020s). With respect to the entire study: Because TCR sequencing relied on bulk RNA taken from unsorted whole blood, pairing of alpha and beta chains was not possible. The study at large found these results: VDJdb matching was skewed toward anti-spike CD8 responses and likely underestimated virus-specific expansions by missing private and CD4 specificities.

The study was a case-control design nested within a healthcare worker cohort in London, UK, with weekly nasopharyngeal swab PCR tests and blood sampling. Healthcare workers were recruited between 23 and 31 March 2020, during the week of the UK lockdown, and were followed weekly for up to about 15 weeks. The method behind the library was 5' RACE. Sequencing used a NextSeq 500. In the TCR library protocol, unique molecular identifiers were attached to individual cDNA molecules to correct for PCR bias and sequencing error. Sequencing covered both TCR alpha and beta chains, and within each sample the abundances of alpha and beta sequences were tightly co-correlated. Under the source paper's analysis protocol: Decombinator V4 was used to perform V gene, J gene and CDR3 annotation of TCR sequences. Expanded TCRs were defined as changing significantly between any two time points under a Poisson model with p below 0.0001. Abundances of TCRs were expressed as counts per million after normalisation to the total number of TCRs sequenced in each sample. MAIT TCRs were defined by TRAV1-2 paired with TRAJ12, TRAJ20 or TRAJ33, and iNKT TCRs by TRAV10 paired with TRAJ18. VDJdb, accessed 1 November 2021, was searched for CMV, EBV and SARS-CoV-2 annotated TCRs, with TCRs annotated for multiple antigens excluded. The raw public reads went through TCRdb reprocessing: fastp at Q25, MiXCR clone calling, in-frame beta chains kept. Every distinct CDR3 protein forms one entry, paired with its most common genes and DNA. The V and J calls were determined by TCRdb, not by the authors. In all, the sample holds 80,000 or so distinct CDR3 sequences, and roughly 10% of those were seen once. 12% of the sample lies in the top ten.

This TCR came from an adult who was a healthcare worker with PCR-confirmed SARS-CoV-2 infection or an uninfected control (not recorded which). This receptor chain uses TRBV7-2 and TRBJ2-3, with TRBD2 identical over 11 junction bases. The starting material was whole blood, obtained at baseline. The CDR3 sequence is CASSLVTLAGADTQYF. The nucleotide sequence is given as TGTGCCAGCAGCTTAGTAACACTAGCGGGGGCAGATACGCAGTATTTT.